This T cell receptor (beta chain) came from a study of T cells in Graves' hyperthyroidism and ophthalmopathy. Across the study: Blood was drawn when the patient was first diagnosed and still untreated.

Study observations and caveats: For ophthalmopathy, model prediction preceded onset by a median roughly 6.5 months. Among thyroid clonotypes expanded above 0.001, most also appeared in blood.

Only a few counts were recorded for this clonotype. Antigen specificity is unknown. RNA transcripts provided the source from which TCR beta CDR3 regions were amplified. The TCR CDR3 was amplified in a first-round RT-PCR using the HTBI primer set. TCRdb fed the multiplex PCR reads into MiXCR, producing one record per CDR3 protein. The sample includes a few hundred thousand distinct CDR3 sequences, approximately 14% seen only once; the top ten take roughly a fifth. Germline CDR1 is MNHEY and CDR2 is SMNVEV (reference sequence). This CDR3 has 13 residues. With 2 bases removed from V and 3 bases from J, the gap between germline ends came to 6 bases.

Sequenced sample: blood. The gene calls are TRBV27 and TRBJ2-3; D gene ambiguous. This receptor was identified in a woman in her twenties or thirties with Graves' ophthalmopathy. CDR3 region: CASSLQRTDTQYF. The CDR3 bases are TGTGCCAGCAGTTTACAAAGAACAGATACGCAGTATTTT.